One TCR beta chain is described in this entry. Its antigen is unidentified. The study ran its PCR with 60 Vbeta and 13 Jbeta primers. TCRdb's table, derived via immunoSEQ multiplex PCR, lists solely in-frame clones and lacks some. Of roughly 140,000 clones listed, approximately 80% are singletons. This specimen comes from a study of cytomegalovirus exposure and HLA in healthy donors. Study context: Earlier work reported 100 million to 130 million unique TCR beta sequences from 180 million or so T cells.

Germline assignment: CDR1 MRHNA and CDR2 SNTAGT. The CDR3 extends over 13 amino acids. The ends lost 4 bases at V and 6 bases at J; junction bases unmatched: 2. Study-level findings and limits: An ancestry cluster, one associated with Asian ancestry, reportedly showed fewer N-insertions than the approximately 650-donor mean in a later analysis. In a later analysis, compared with equally common non-associated chains, HLA-associated beta chains were more expanded.

Material: PBMCs. The clonotype was recovered from a woman aged 55-70 years in good health and CMV-seropositive. The V call is TRBV6-4, the J call TRBJ2-3; 9 nucleotides match TRBD1. CDR3 sequence: CASSVTGGDTQYF. CDR3 DNA sequence: TGTGCCAGCAGTGTGACAGGGGGGGATACGCAGTATTTT.